What follows describes a single T cell receptor (beta chain). This receptor's antigen is unknown. No base quality values were provided; no much bigger clone lies one nucleotide off. V is clipped by 3 bases and J by 1 base, and the sequence between their germline boundaries is 10 bases long. CDR1 and CDR2 (LNHDA, SQIVND) derive from the germline V gene (reference sequence). The CDR3 contains 14 residues, cysteine and phenylalanine counted. Only the CDR3 region is kept as DNA, spanning 42 bases read in frame from base 1. The time point label, read with the paper, signifies: about 28 days (+/-7) after the second vaccine dose. The label giving this sample's treatment or condition can be read as: meningococcal conjugate vaccine given as trial control. Samples from vaccinated people were obtained from the UK trials COV001 and COV002, which included a single-blind randomized controlled phase 2/3 trial of AZD1222 (ChAdOx1 nCoV-19) in healthy adults. Trial participant PBMC samples were collected at day 0 and day 28 after the second dose for TCRbeta chain sequencing.

These data are taken from a study of T cell responses to AZD1222 COVID-19 vaccine (dated by TCRdb to the early 2020s). About the full investigation: TCR sequencing covered some 250 trial participants: some 210 given two doses of AZD1222 and about 26 given two doses of MenACWY control vaccine. Enrollment into the trials was organized by age into subgroups of 18-55, 56-69 and 70-plus years, and those subgroups contained roughly 150, 30 and 60 TCR-sequenced participants, respectively.

The CDR3 regions of human TCRbeta chains were subjected to immunosequencing. The original methods were these. Repertoire TCRs were matched against a reference library of SARS-CoV-2-specific TCRs generated with the MIRA antigen-specificity platform. Breadth was defined as the fraction of unique TCRs that were SARS-CoV-2-associated. Depth was defined as the fraction of total T cells that were SARS-CoV-2-associated. Using the MIRA data, each spike-specific TCR was mapped to the spike region that the TCR reacts to and placed in a CD4 or CD8 class. Log10-transformed breadth and depth values were compared by one-way ANOVA with Sidak's multiple comparisons tests. Held by TCRdb, this immuneACCESS table contains in-frame sequences only and omits some clones. Under half of the omission traces to an unresolved V gene where checked; the cause of the rest is unknown. From that table come the V and J calls and clone size; the DNA was used to work out D and trimming. Across this sample there are roughly 66,000 clones, with 88% seen only once. The ten top clones hold around 4.4% of the sample.

General conclusions and limits of the study: Spike-specific TCR breadth and depth rose significantly after two AZD1222 doses compared with day 0 and with MenACWY recipients. The whole spike protein was spanned by vaccine-associated CD4 TCRs, and dominant responses were seen in regions 160-218 and 743-854. Most participants were white British and females outnumbered males, and the authors suggested that clonal diversity may have been underestimated. No day 14 peak-response samples were available, so repertoires were characterized only after the peak T cell response. Only six AZD1222 recipients were SARS-CoV-2 seropositive at baseline, limiting conclusions about previously exposed vaccinees. Nearly half of unique spike-specific TCRs reportedly recognized epitopes outside regions mutated in the B.1.351 and B.1.1.7 variants. The 56-69-year group was small, and its depth increase did not reach significance, likely because of low power.

Recombination linked TRBV19 to TRBJ2-7; the D gene is unclear. This specimen consisted of peripheral blood, obtained 28 days after the second dose of the MenACWY control vaccine. This sequence originates from an adult who received the MenACWY meningococcal vaccine as a control. The CDR3 reads CASSITTESYEQYF. The sequenced DNA is TGTGCCAGTAGTATTACCACAGAGTCCTACGAGCAGTACTTC.